This is a list of T cell receptor beta chains from one sample in a study of OX40 agonist ivuxolimab in advanced cancers. Produced via immunoSEQ multiplex PCR; TCRdb's table is partial and in-frame only. This table holds around 60,000 clones, around 74% found once. The sample was CD4+ or CD8+ T cells sorted from blood, taken in a trial of the OX40 agonist ivuxolimab. These receptors originate from an adult with an advanced solid tumor such as melanoma, head and neck, liver or kidney cancer. CDR3s include the opening cysteine and the closing phenylalanine or tryptophan. A D gene is named only where the DNA matches it firmly. Not all rows give a size; the values are once, few, many and, for expanded clones, a class.

j_gene | v_gene | d_gene | abundance | CDR3nt | CDR3aa
TRBJ1-5 | TRBV4-1 | NA | NA | TGCGCCAGCAGCCAAGATTCCGGGGCTACGCCTCAGCCCCAGCATTTT | CASSQDSGATPQPQHF
TRBJ2-1 | TRBV4-3 | NA | NA | TGCGCCAGCAGCCTGGGGTCTGGCGAAACAACCCAGAAGTTCTTC | CASSLGSGETTQKFF
TRBJ1-4 | TRBV7-2 | TRBD1 | NA | TGTGCCAGCAGCCTCCGGGACAGGGTCTTTAATGAAAAACTGTTTTTT | CASSLRDRVFNEKLFF
TRBJ1-3 | TRBV27 | NA | NA | TGTGCCAGCAGTTTGGTCAAGGGGGGTGGAAACACCATATATTTT | CASSLVKGGGNTIYF
TRBJ2-7 | TRBV5-1 | NA | NA | TGCGCCAGCAGCTCGGGACTCTCAAACCGGCGGGAGCAGTACTTC | CASSSGLSNRREQYF
TRBJ1-2 | TRBV15 | NA | NA | TGTGCCACCAGCAGAGATACAGGCGATAACTATGGCTACACCTTC | CATSRDTGDNYGYTF
TRBJ2-3 | TRBV19 | NA | NA | TGTGCCAGTAGTACCAAAGCCGAGCCTGATACGCAGTATTTT | CASSTKAEPDTQYF
TRBJ1-2 | TRBV7-9 | NA | few | TGTGCCAGCAGCGGCATTGCCCGGGACCGCCAACCCTATGGCTACACCTTC | CASSGIARDRQPYGYTF
TRBJ1-2 | TRBV5-6 | NA | NA | TGTGCCAGCAGCTTGGTCTTTTCAACCGGGGGCTACACCTTC | CASSLVFSTGGYTF
TRBJ2-3 | TRBV13 | NA | few | TGTGCCAGCAGCCAACTAGCTACAGATACGCAGTATTTT | CASSQLATDTQYF
TRBJ2-7 | TRBV9 | NA | NA | TGTGCCAGCAGCGTCTCGGATCACCCAGGGAGAGAGCAGTACTTC | CASSVSDHPGREQYF
TRBJ2-7 | TRBV6-6 | TRBD1 | NA | TGTGCCAGCAGTTACTCCGGGACAGAGGAGTACGAGCAGTACTTC | CASSYSGTEEYEQYF